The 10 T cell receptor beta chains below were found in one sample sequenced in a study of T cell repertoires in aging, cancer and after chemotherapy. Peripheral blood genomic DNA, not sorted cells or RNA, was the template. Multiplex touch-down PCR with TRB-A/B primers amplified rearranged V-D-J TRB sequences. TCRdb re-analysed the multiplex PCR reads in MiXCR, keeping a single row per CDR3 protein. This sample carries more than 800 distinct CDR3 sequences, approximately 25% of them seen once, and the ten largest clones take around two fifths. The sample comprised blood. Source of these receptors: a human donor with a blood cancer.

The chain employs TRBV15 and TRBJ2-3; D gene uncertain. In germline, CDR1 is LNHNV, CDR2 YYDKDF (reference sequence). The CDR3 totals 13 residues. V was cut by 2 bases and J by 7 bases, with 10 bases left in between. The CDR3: CATSRSATNTQYF. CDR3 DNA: TGTGCCACCAGCAGAAGCGCGACAAATACGCAGTATTTT.

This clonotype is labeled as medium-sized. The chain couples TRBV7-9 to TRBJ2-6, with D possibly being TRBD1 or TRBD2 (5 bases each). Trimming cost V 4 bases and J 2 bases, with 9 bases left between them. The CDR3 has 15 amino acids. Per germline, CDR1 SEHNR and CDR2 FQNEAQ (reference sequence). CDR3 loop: CASSSGAPGANVLTF. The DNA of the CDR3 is TGTGCCAGCAGCTCCGGGGCCCCTGGGGCCAACGTCCTGACTTTC.

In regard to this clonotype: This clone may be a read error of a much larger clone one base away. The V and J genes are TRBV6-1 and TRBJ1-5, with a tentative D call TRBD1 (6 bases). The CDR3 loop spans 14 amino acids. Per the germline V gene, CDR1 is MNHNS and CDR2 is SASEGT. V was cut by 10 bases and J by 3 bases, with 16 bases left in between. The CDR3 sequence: CAISSGQNNQPQHF. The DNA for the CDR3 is TGTGCCATCAGCAGTGGACAGAACAATCAGCCCCAGCATTTT.

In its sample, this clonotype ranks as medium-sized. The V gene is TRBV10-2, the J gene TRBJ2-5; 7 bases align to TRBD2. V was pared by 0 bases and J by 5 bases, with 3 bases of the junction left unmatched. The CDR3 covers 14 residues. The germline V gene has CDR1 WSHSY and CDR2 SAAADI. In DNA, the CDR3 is TGCGCCAGCAGTGAGTCGTCCGGGAGGGAGACCCAGTACTTC. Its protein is CASSESSGRETQYF.

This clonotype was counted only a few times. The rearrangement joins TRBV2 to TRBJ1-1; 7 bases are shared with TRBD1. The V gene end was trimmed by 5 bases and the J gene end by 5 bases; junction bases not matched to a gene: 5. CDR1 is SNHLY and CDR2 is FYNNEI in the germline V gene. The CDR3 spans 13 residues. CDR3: CASSKGAATEAFF. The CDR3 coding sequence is TGTGCCAGCAGTAAGGGGGCAGCGACTGAAGCTTTCTTT.

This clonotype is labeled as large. The DNA of the CDR3 is TGTGCCAGCAGTTACTCTCCCAATTCACCCCTCCACTTT. Amino acid sequence: CASSYSPNSPLHF. The chain recombines TRBV6-6 with TRBJ1-6; D call uncertain. The CDR3 totals 13 residues. The germline gives CDR1 MNHNY, CDR2 SVGAGI (reference sequence). Between the trimmed V and J ends, which lost 0 bases and 7 bases, there was a span of 4 bases.

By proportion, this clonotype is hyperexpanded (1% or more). The CDR3, as DNA: TGTGCCAGCAGCTCCCCGGGACAGGGAACAGATACGCAGTATTTT. This encodes CASSSPGQGTDTQYF. The chain employs TRBV11-3 and TRBJ2-3, with TRBD1 matching over 9 bases. The V gene's germline CDR1 is SGHNT and CDR2 YENEEA. The CDR3 totals 15 residues. After removal of 4 bases from V and 3 bases from J, the junction contained 5 bases not matched to a gene.

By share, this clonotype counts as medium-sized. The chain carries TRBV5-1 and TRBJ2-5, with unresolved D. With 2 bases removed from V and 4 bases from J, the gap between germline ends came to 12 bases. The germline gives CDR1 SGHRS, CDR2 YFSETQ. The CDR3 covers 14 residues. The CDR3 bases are TGCGCCAGCAGCTTCGACCCCGCCCGAGAGACCCAGTACTTC. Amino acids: CASSFDPARETQYF.

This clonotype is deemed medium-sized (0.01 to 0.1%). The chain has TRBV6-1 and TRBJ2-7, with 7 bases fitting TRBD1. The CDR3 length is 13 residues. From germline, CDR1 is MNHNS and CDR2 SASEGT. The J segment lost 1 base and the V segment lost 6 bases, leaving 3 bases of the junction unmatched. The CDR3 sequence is CASSQQGSYEQYF. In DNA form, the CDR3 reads TGTGCCAGCAGCCAACAGGGGTCCTACGAGCAGTACTTC.

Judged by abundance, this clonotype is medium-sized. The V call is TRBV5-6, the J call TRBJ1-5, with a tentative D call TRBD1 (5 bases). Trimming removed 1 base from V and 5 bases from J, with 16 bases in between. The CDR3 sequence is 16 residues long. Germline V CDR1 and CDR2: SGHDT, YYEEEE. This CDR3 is CASSLWIRGRDQPQHF. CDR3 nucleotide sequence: TGTGCCAGCAGCTTGTGGATTCGGGGGAGAGATCAGCCCCAGCATTTT.